This T cell receptor (beta chain) originates from a study of shared clonotypes between healthy human individuals. Across the whole study: Used for every donor were three CD4 naive, three CD4 memory, two CD8 naive and one CD8 memory plate.

Study-wide results and limits: Naive CD4 clonotypes were shared across a handful of donors at roughly 4.6%. With few donors, the genetic and exposure-history diversity represented was limited. Naive subsets, compared against memory subsets, generally had larger estimated richness values.

It was CD45RO-negative cells, positively selected for CCR7, that made up naive CD8 cells, with terminally differentiated effector memory CD45RA+ cells excluded. V was shortened by 5 bases and J by 7 bases, with 20 bases between the two germline ends. Germline V gene data show CDR1 as MGHRA and CDR2 as YSYEKL. The CDR3 runs to 16 residues. A word on this clone: Its antigen is undetermined.

Only in-frame clones appear in the TCRdb table, and some are missing; sequencing was by immunoSEQ multiplex PCR. The sample gives under 2,000,000 clones, roughly 94% of which show up once; 1% to 1.5% is in the top ten. The chain recombines TRBV4-1 with TRBJ1-4; weak D call: TRBD1 (5 bases). The TCR was taken from a man between 18 and 35 years old in good health. What was sequenced was naive CD8+ T cells sorted from blood. The CDR3 coding sequence is TGCGCCAGCAGCTTCCGGGGCCCGGGGGGAAGTGAAAAACTGTTTTTT. The encoded protein is CASSFRGPGGSEKLFF.